The next 30 T cell receptor beta chains were all read from a single sample in a study of blood T cell repertoires in COVID-19. TCRdb keeps only in-frame clones here, not all; method: immunoSEQ multiplex PCR. The sample has around 400,000 clones, more than 70% seen once. Sequencing was carried out using PBMCs or T cells enriched from blood (not recorded which). The receptor source for this set is a woman under 30 who had been exposed to COVID-19.

V is TRBV18 and J is TRBJ2-3, with 9 bases fitting TRBD2. From germline, CDR1 is KGHSH and CDR2 LQKENI. With 0 bases clipped from V and 3 bases from J, the junction kept 1 base outside the gene matches. The CDR3 loop spans 15 amino acids. The CDR3 DNA sequence: TGTGCCAGCTCACCACCTAGCGGGGGAACAGATACGCAGTATTTT. The encoded protein is CASSPPSGGTDTQYF.

This chain connects TRBV4-1 to TRBJ2-5; TRBD2 agrees at 12 bases. V trimming: 4 bases; J trimming: 5 bases; junction bases outside the gene matches: 11. The CDR3 covers 17 residues. Germline V CDR1 and CDR2: MGHRA, YSYEKL. This CDR3 is CASSLGLAGLRGETQYF. In DNA, the CDR3 is TGCGCCAGCAGCCTCGGACTAGCGGGACTCCGGGGGGAGACCCAGTACTTC.

This rearrangement joins TRBV24-1 to TRBJ2-1, with D perhaps matching TRBD2 (6 bases). V was shortened by 3 bases and J by 3 bases, with 8 bases between the two germline ends. Germline CDR1 and CDR2: KGHDR and SFDVKD. CDR3 length: 14 residues. This CDR3 reads CATSDAGLYNEQFF. CDR3 sequence (DNA): TGTGCCACCAGTGATGCGGGGCTCTACAATGAGCAGTTCTTC.

The chain uses TRBV28 and TRBJ2-1; D is undetermined. The germline V gene has CDR1 MDHEN and CDR2 SYDVKM. Trimming cost V 7 bases and J 0 bases, with 7 bases left between them. This CDR3 region has 13 residues. CDR3 sequence (DNA): TGTGCCAGCACACCGGTCTCCTACAATGAGCAGTTCTTC. Its protein product is CASTPVSYNEQFF.

The rearrangement links TRBV4-1 to TRBJ2-7, with D hard to call. V was cut by 0 bases and J by 4 bases, with 25 bases left in between. This CDR3 has 19 amino acids. Germline loops: CDR1 MGHRA, CDR2 YSYEKL. For the CDR3, the DNA is TGCGCCAGCAGCCAAGAAGTCATCCCAGTTGGGCCAGTTTCTTACGAGCAGTACTTC. Translation: CASSQEVIPVGPVSYEQYF.

CDR3 amino acids: CASSQQQGTLLYGYTF. For the CDR3, the DNA is TGTGCCAGCAGCCAACAACAGGGGACCCTTTTGTATGGCTACACCTTC. V is TRBV28 and J is TRBJ1-2; 7 bases align to TRBD1. V was pared by 6 bases and J by 5 bases, with 15 bases of the junction left unmatched. CDR3 length: 16 amino acids. Per germline, CDR1 MDHEN and CDR2 SYDVKM.

This chain uses TRBV28 with TRBJ2-1; 9 nucleotides match TRBD1. V lost 3 bases to trimming and J lost 1 base; unmatched junction nucleotides: 4. The CDR3 is 16 residues long. Germline V gene sequence: CDR1 MDHEN, CDR2 SYDVKM. The chain's CDR3 is CASSLAGQGSYNEQFF. DNA of the CDR3: TGTGCCAGCAGTTTGGCAGGACAGGGGTCCTACAATGAGCAGTTCTTC.

V usage is TRBV6-5 and J usage is TRBJ2-7; 7 bases fit TRBD1. The CDR3 is 13 amino acids. In germline, CDR1 is MNHEY, CDR2 SVGAGI. Trimming took 6 bases from V and 2 from J; bases not matched to a gene: 4. The CDR3 reads CASRPGQAYEQYF. As DNA, the CDR3 is TGTGCCAGCAGACCCGGACAGGCCTACGAGCAGTACTTC.

This sequence joins TRBV3-1 (or the pseudogene TRBV3-2) and TRBJ2-6; D is perhaps TRBD2 (5 bases). This CDR3 has 15 amino acids. Germline CDR1 reads LGHDT; CDR2 reads YNNKEL (reference sequence). The V end lost 5 bases, the J end lost 0 bases, and 8 bases lay between the germline ends. CDR3 protein: CASSEGRSGANVLTF. The CDR3 DNA is TGTGCCAGCAGCGAGGGTCGCTCTGGGGCCAACGTCCTGACTTTC.

This chain connects TRBV6-2 or TRBV6-3 to TRBJ2-5; 12 bases are a match to TRBD2. The CDR3 has 15 residues. CDR1 is MNHEY and CDR2 is SVGEGT in the germline V gene. V dropped 6 bases and J dropped 4; count of bases not matched to a gene: 6. The CDR3, as DNA: TGTGCCAGCAGACCTAGCGGGGGGGCAGGAGAGACCCAGTACTTC. Its protein is CASRPSGGAGETQYF.

V usage is TRBV18 and J usage is TRBJ2-7, with D perhaps matching TRBD1 (6 bases). The ends were cut back, 3 bases at V and 5 bases at J, with 11 bases in the middle. The CDR3 has 13 amino acids. Per the germline V gene, CDR1 is KGHSH and CDR2 is LQKENI. The CDR3 is CASSPYRANEQYF. In DNA form, the CDR3 reads TGTGCCAGCTCACCCTACAGGGCCAACGAGCAGTACTTC.

The chain carries TRBV5-1 and TRBJ2-4; possibly TRBD1 for D (5 bases). The CDR3 loop spans 13 amino acids. The germline CDR1 and CDR2 sequences are SGHRS and YFSETQ. V lost 1 base and J lost 9, with 11 bases in between. CDR3 DNA sequence: TGCGCCAGCAGCTTGACCGATCAGGGCATTCAGTACTTC. Translated: CASSLTDQGIQYF.

As regards this clone: Other DNA sequences from this sample encode an identical CDR3 as well. The chain uses TRBV12-3 or TRBV12-4 and TRBJ2-2; 8 bases are a match to TRBD1. Germline trimming cut 6 bases from V and 6 bases from J; bases unmatched to any gene: 3. The CDR3 length is 13 residues. In DNA, the CDR3 is TGTGCCAGCAGGTTGACAGGGGCCGGGGAGCTGTTTTTT. Protein: CASRLTGAGELFF.

V usage is TRBV5-1 and J usage is TRBJ2-3, with TRBD2 matching 9 bases. The CDR3 covers 18 residues. CDR1 is SGHRS, CDR2 YFSETQ, per germline. V dropped 4 bases and J dropped 4; count of bases not matched to a gene: 16. The CDR3 loop reads CASSLRGVVAGEADTQYF. Written as DNA, the CDR3 is TGCGCCAGCAGCCTGAGAGGGGTGGTAGCGGGAGAAGCAGATACGCAGTATTTT.

This chain links TRBV7-3 with TRBJ2-1; TRBD2 matches 14 bases. Germline trimming cut 3 bases from V and 4 bases from J; bases unmatched to any gene: 5. This CDR3 region has 17 residues. CDR1 and CDR2 (germline): SGHTA, FQGTGA. DNA of the CDR3: TGTGCCAGCAGCTTCCCCGGGACTAGCGGGGGTTACAATGAGCAGTTCTTC. Translation gives CASSFPGTSGGYNEQFF.

This clone was found a few times. CDR3 in DNA: TGTGCCAGCTCGCTGCGGGCCGGGATCTACACAGATACGCAGTATTTT. Translation gives CASSLRAGIYTDTQYF. The chain combines TRBV18 with TRBJ2-3; D perhaps matches TRBD2 (5 bases). This CDR3 is built from 16 residues. With 6 bases removed from V and 2 bases from J, the gap between germline ends came to 18 bases. The V gene's germline CDR1 is KGHSH and CDR2 LQKENI.

The chain employs TRBV7-8 and TRBJ2-1, with D unresolved. Trimming took 3 bases from V and 6 from J, leaving 6 bases between them. Per the germline V gene, CDR1 is SGHVS and CDR2 is FQNEAQ. This CDR3 is 12 amino acids long. The DNA for the CDR3 is TGTGCCAGCAGCTTCTCGGTCAATGAGCAGTTCTTC. As protein: CASSFSVNEQFF.

The CDR3 loop reads CASSLRTGGYYTEAFF. In DNA, the CDR3 is TGTGCCAGCAGCTTAAGGACAGGGGGGTACTACACTGAAGCTTTCTTT. The genes are TRBV3-1 (or the pseudogene TRBV3-2) and TRBJ1-1, with 10 bases lining up with TRBD1. J was trimmed by 3 bases and V by 5 bases; bases with no gene match: 9. CDR3 length: 16 residues. Germline assignment: CDR1 LGHDT and CDR2 YNNKEL (reference sequence).

V and J are TRBV13 and TRBJ2-2, with 8 bases aligning to TRBD2. J lost 2 bases, V lost 10 bases, and 6 bases had no gene match. Germline V gene lookup returns CDR1 PRHDT and CDR2 FYEKMQ (reference sequence). The CDR3 contains 14 residues. In DNA, the CDR3 is TGTGCCATACCGACTAGCGTAAACACCGGGGAGCTGTTTTTT. Translated, it gives CAIPTSVNTGELFF.

The gene calls are TRBV12-3 or TRBV12-4 and TRBJ1-2, with D uncertain. The CDR3 loop spans 13 amino acids. Trimming cost V 4 bases and J 5 bases, with 11 bases left between them. CDR3 region: CASSSSGIYGYTF. The CDR3, as DNA: TGTGCCAGCAGTTCATCAGGAATTTATGGCTACACCTTC.

The chain has TRBV4-3 and TRBJ1-2; TRBD1 might be the D (5 bases). V lost 1 base, J lost 2 bases, and 8 bases lay in between. Germline V lookup: CDR1 LGHNA, CDR2 YSLEER. The CDR3 is made up of 14 amino acids. In DNA form, the CDR3 reads TGCGCCAGCAGCCAAGCCCGGGGGAACTATGGCTACACCTTC. This codes for CASSQARGNYGYTF.

This clone appeared a few times. The rearrangement links TRBV4-3 to TRBJ2-3; TRBD2 might be the D (7 bases). The V gene's germline CDR1 is LGHNA and CDR2 YSLEER. The CDR3 covers 16 residues. Trimming stripped 0 bases from V and 3 bases from J, with 13 bases between. The CDR3 loop is CASSQEPGGLTDTQYF. CDR3 nucleotide sequence: TGCGCCAGCAGCCAAGAGCCGGGGGGCCTAACAGATACGCAGTATTTT.

Only a few counts were recorded for this clone. The CDR3 is CASSQEGVADFYNEQFF. The CDR3 DNA follows: TGTGCCAGCAGCCAAGAAGGGGTAGCGGACTTTTACAATGAGCAGTTCTTC. The V gene is TRBV3-1 (or the pseudogene TRBV3-2), the J gene TRBJ2-1, with D possibly being TRBD2 (6 bases). CDR1 and CDR2 from the germline V gene are LGHDT and YNNKEL (reference sequence). V was shortened by 0 bases and J by 4 bases, with 16 bases between the two germline ends. The CDR3 is 17 amino acids.

The V and J genes are TRBV10-3 and TRBJ1-2; TRBD1 is a possible D gene (6 bases). Germline V gene data show CDR1 as ENHRY and CDR2 as SYGVKD. This CDR3 region has 16 residues. V was trimmed by 0 bases and J by 0 bases, leaving 11 bases between them. CDR3 region: CAISESQGKANYGYTF. CDR3 in DNA: TGTGCCATCAGTGAGTCCCAGGGGAAGGCTAACTATGGCTACACCTTC.

The chain is built from TRBV15 and TRBJ2-7; 8 bases match TRBD1. The CDR3 length is 14 residues. Germline assignment: CDR1 LNHNV and CDR2 YYDKDF (reference sequence). With V trimmed by 5 bases and J by 3 bases, 6 bases remained unmatched. CDR3 loop: CATSARDRSYEQYF. CDR3 DNA sequence: TGTGCCACCAGCGCCCGGGACAGGAGCTACGAGCAGTACTTC.

This clone was observed once. This sequence joins TRBV19 and TRBJ1-4, with TRBD1 as a possible D gene (6 bases). The CDR3 extends over 13 amino acids. Trimming removed 5 bases from V and 6 bases from J, with 10 bases in between. CDR1 is LNHDA, CDR2 SQIVND, per germline (reference sequence). The CDR3 region is CASSGDTDEKLFF. CDR3 bases: TGTGCCAGTAGTGGGGACACCGATGAAAAACTGTTTTTT.

The chain couples TRBV7-9 to TRBJ2-7; TRBD1 might be the D (5 bases). Trimming pared 3 bases from V and 2 bases from J, leaving 8 bases between. Germline CDR1 SEHNR, CDR2 FQNEAQ (reference sequence). The CDR3 has 13 amino acids. The CDR3 nucleotides read TGTGCCAGCAGCTTTCAGGGTGCCTACGAGCAGTACTTC. Translation gives CASSFQGAYEQYF.

J is TRBJ1-3 and V is TRBV7-9; 12 bases are a match to TRBD1. Germline lookup yields CDR1 SEHNR and CDR2 FQNEAQ (reference sequence). Losses at the gene ends were 5 bases for V and 3 bases for J; bases not matched to a gene: 5. This CDR3 is 16 amino acids long. The CDR3 bases are TGTGCCAGCAGCACCCGGGACAGGGGGCTTGGAAACACCATATATTTT. It translates to CASSTRDRGLGNTIYF.

The chain recombines TRBV9 with TRBJ1-1, with a weak D call TRBD1 (6 bases). Germline V gene data show CDR1 as SGDLS and CDR2 as YYNGEE. The CDR3 runs to 16 residues. The V and J ends lost 4 bases and 4 bases respectively, with 20 bases between them. In DNA form, the CDR3 reads TGTGCCAGCAGCCCTAGTGATTACAGGGAGCCCACTGAAGCTTTCTTT. This encodes CASSPSDYREPTEAFF.

This clone has only one observation. The CDR3 coding sequence is TGCAGTGCCACAAGCAGGGACGAGCAGTACTTC. This translates into CSATSRDEQYF. V is TRBV20-1 and J is TRBJ2-7; D might be TRBD1 (5 bases). This CDR3 comprises 11 residues. Per the germline V gene, CDR1 is DFQATT and CDR2 is SNEGSKA (reference sequence). Trimming stripped 6 bases from V and 5 bases from J, with 11 bases between.